The 31 T cell receptor beta chains below come from one sample, sequenced in a study of blood T cell repertoires in COVID-19. Method: immunoSEQ multiplex PCR; TCRdb's copy keeps in-frame clones and lacks some. This sample has approximately 60,000 clones; 70% to 85% occur once, and the top ten carry around a sixth. Material for sequencing was peripheral blood. The receptor set was obtained from a man aged 55-75 years with acute or convalescent COVID-19.

A few counts support this clone. CDR3 nucleotide sequence: TGCGCCAGCAGCCCGGGGGGGCCTGGAAACACCATATATTTT. As protein: CASSPGGPGNTIYF. The V call is TRBV5-1, the J call TRBJ1-3, with a tentative D call TRBD1 (6 bases). Trimming cost V 4 bases and J 2 bases, with 10 bases left between them. There are 14 residues in the CDR3. The germline CDR1 and CDR2 sequences are SGHRS and YFSETQ.

The chain recombines TRBV7-2 with TRBJ2-5; D possibly corresponds to TRBD2 (7 bases). Germline V gene lookup returns CDR1 SGHTA and CDR2 FQGNSA. The CDR3 totals 13 residues. V lost 0 bases to trimming and J lost 9 bases, with 11 bases between them. The CDR3 here is CASSLAGGPPQYF. The CDR3 DNA reads as TGTGCCAGCAGCTTAGCCGGGGGGCCCCCCCAGTACTTC.

V usage is TRBV7-2 and J usage is TRBJ2-7; 8 bases agree with TRBD1. This CDR3 has 13 amino acids. V lost 4 bases and J lost 6; bases outside the gene matches: 5. Germline V gene lookup returns CDR1 SGHTA and CDR2 FQGNSA. The CDR3 sequence is CASSSDRGREQYF. DNA of the CDR3: TGTGCCAGCAGCTCAGACAGGGGACGCGAGCAGTACTTC.

The gene calls are TRBV29-1 and TRBJ1-2; TRBD1 agrees at 10 bases. Per the germline V gene, CDR1 is SQVTM and CDR2 is ANQGSEA. CDR3 length: 14 amino acids. V was pared by 7 bases and J by 5 bases, with 10 bases of the junction left unmatched. The CDR3 loop reads CSAAGTGEVYGYTF. The CDR3 DNA follows: TGCAGCGCCGCCGGGACAGGGGAAGTGTATGGCTACACCTTC.

The rearrangement links TRBV7-2 to TRBJ1-3; 7 bases match TRBD1. This CDR3 contains 15 residues. CDR1 and CDR2 from the germline V gene are SGHTA and FQGNSA. The trim removed 5 bases at V and 2 bases at J, leaving 6 bases unmatched. Here the CDR3 reads CASSVVQGAGNTIYF. For the CDR3, the DNA is TGTGCCAGCAGCGTCGTTCAGGGGGCTGGAAACACCATATATTTT.

The rearrangement uses TRBV19 and TRBJ2-6, with 7 bases fitting TRBD1. The CDR3 is made up of 20 amino acids. CDR1 and CDR2 (germline): LNHDA, SQIVND (reference sequence). The ends lost 3 bases at V and 0 bases at J; junction bases unmatched: 14. Here the CDR3 reads CASSIGPLRGPRSGANVLTF. DNA of the CDR3: TGTGCCAGTAGTATCGGGCCCCTTAGGGGGCCCCGCTCTGGGGCCAACGTCCTGACTTTC.

The rearrangement joins TRBV9 to TRBJ2-2, with a tentative D call TRBD2 (5 bases). In germline, CDR1 is SGDLS, CDR2 YYNGEE. This CDR3 is 15 amino acids long. The ends were cut back, 0 bases at V and 5 bases at J, with 11 bases in the middle. The CDR3 DNA reads TGTGCCAGCAGCGTAGGAGGGTTCGGGACCGGGGAGCTGTTTTTT. Protein: CASSVGGFGTGELFF. The variable domain in full, completed from reference TRBV9 and TRBJ2-2, reads DSGVTQTPKHLITATGQRVTLRCSPRSGDLSVYWYQQSLDQGLQFLIQYYNGEERAKGNILERFSAQQFPDLHSELNLSSLELGDSALYFCASSVGGFGTGELFFGEGSRLTVL.

This clone was found a few times. The V call is TRBV7-2, the J call TRBJ1-3; 8 nucleotides line up with TRBD1. CDR1 is SGHTA, CDR2 FQGNSA, per germline. The CDR3 is made up of 15 amino acids. After removal of 3 bases from V and 4 bases from J, the junction contained 5 bases not matched to a gene. The CDR3 coding sequence is TGTGCCAGCAGCTTCAGGGGGCGACGGGGAAACACCATATATTTT. The encoded protein is CASSFRGRRGNTIYF.

The V gene is TRBV29-1, the J gene TRBJ1-2, with a tentative D call TRBD1 (5 bases). The CDR3 extends over 11 amino acids. V lost 8 bases, J lost 6 bases, and 13 bases lay in between. Germline CDR1 is SQVTM and CDR2 is ANQGSEA. The CDR3 spells CSTGLQDGYTF. As DNA, the CDR3 is TGCAGCACGGGACTCCAAGATGGCTACACCTTC. Full variable domain (outside the CDR3, taken from reference TRBV29-1 and TRBJ1-2): SAVISQKPSRDICQRGTSLTIQCQVDSQVTMMFWYRQQPGQSLTLIATANQGSEATYESGFVIDKFPISRPNLTFSTLTVSNMSPEDSSIYLCSTGLQDGYTFGSGTRLTVV.

V usage is TRBV7-2 and J usage is TRBJ1-1; perhaps TRBD1 as D (5 bases). The V end lost 0 bases, the J end lost 5 bases, and 10 bases lay between the germline ends. This CDR3 contains 14 residues. CDR1 is SGHTA and CDR2 is FQGNSA in the germline V gene. The CDR3 nucleotides read TGTGCCAGCAGCTTAGCCCAGGGCCGGACTGAAGCTTTCTTT. It is translated as CASSLAQGRTEAFF.

This clone was seen at least ten times. V usage is TRBV30 and J usage is TRBJ2-2; possibly TRBD1 for D (6 bases). The V gene's germline CDR1 is GTSNPN and CDR2 SVGIG (reference sequence). V was clipped by 1 base and J by 7 bases, with 10 bases between them. The length of the CDR3 is 13 residues. The CDR3 loop is CAWSAGGGGELFF. In DNA, the CDR3 is TGTGCCTGGAGTGCTGGGGGCGGCGGGGAGCTGTTTTTT.

The J gene is TRBJ1-1, the V gene TRBV6-6; 9 bases line up with TRBD1. This CDR3 region has 15 residues. The germline V gene has CDR1 MNHNY and CDR2 SVGAGI (reference sequence). Unmatched junction bases numbered 10, after V lost 6 bases and J lost 5 bases. The CDR3 DNA reads as TGTGCCAGCAGCCCCGGGACAGGGATGGGGACTGAAGCTTTCTTT. This translates into CASSPGTGMGTEAFF.

The V call is TRBV5-5, the J call TRBJ1-4, with 9 bases that match TRBD1. Germline CDR1 is SGHKS and CDR2 is YYEKEE (reference sequence). V shed 4 bases, J shed 5 bases, and the junction held 0 bases outside the gene matches. CDR3 length equals 13 residues. The CDR3 DNA follows: TGTGCCAGCAGCACAGGGGGCAATGAAAAACTGTTTTTT. Translating gives CASSTGGNEKLFF.

This clone was seen once. The rearrangement uses TRBV6-7 and TRBJ2-4; TRBD2 agrees at 8 bases. TRBV6-7 is treated as an ORF (open reading frame) with a function not yet certain. The CDR3 has 20 residues. Trimming cost V 0 bases and J 1 base; bases outside gene matches: 14. The CDR3 bases are TGTGCCAGCAGTTACTCGGAGAGGCTAGCGGGTAGAGGGGCCAAAAACATTCAGTACTTC. Translated: CASSYSERLAGRGAKNIQYF.

This chain joins TRBV19 and TRBJ1-2; D gene uncertain. CDR3 length: 14 amino acids. The germline gives CDR1 LNHDA, CDR2 SQIVND (reference sequence). V lost 0 bases and J lost 3, with 8 bases in between. CDR3 amino acids: CASSIEPGYYGYTF. The CDR3 DNA sequence: TGTGCCAGTAGTATAGAACCGGGGTACTATGGCTACACCTTC.

The chain combines TRBV2 with TRBJ2-5; tentatively, D is TRBD1 (6 bases). CDR1 is SNHLY, CDR2 FYNNEI, per germline. CDR3 length equals 14 residues. The V gene lost 4 bases and the J gene lost 1 base, with 10 bases spanning the gap. CDR3 nucleotides: TGTGCCAGCAGTGGGACAGTCTTCCAAGAGACCCAGTACTTC. Amino acid sequence: CASSGTVFQETQYF.

This clone appeared once. The chain uses TRBV27 and TRBJ1-4; D unclear. Trimming took 5 bases from V and 8 from J, leaving 15 bases between them. From germline, CDR1 is MNHEY and CDR2 SMNVEV (reference sequence). CDR3 length: 14 residues. Here the CDR3 DNA reads TGTGCCAGCAGTCCCGTACTTGCGGGAGAAAAACTGTTTTTT. This gives the protein CASSPVLAGEKLFF.

In its sample, this clone was seen once. The chain carries TRBV24-1 and TRBJ2-2; 14 positions match TRBD2. V gave up 3 bases and J gave up 6 bases; unmatched junction bases: 2. Looked up from germline, CDR1 is KGHDR and CDR2 is SFDVKD. This CDR3 has 16 amino acids. CDR3 DNA sequence: TGTGCCACCAGTGATCCGGGACTAGCGGGAGCCGGGGAGCTGTTTTTT. Protein: CATSDPGLAGAGELFF.

V gene TRBV6-5 combines with J gene TRBJ2-7, with a possible D match to TRBD1 (5 bases). V was clipped by 0 bases and J by 3 bases, with 15 bases between them. The CDR3 extends over 16 amino acids. CDR1 MNHEY and CDR2 SVGAGI come from the germline V gene. The CDR3 bases are TGTGCCAGCAGTTACTCGAAGTCAGGGTATGACTACGAGCAGTACTTC. This codes for CASSYSKSGYDYEQYF.

This chain links TRBV29-1 with TRBJ1-2, with 12 bases aligning to TRBD1. The CDR3 consists of 15 residues. Trimming removed 7 bases from V and 7 bases from J; junction bases left unmatched: 13. CDR1 SQVTM and CDR2 ANQGSEA come from the germline V gene. The CDR3 DNA follows: TGCAGCGCCCTAACACCGGGACAGGGGGCCGGTGGCTACACCTTC. Translation gives CSALTPGQGAGGYTF.

This clone was observed many times. V gene TRBV5-4 combines with J gene TRBJ2-2; a possible D gene is TRBD1 (6 bases). This CDR3 comprises 15 residues. V dropped 3 bases and J dropped 8 bases, with 17 bases sitting between them. Germline values: CDR1 SGHNT, CDR2 YYREEE (reference sequence). In DNA form, the CDR3 reads TGTGCCAGCAGCTCGGCCCAGGGGCAAGGGGGGGAGCTGTTTTTT. Residues: CASSSAQGQGGELFF.

The chain couples TRBV10-3 to TRBJ2-3; TRBD1 matches at 7 bases. The germline CDR1 and CDR2 sequences are ENHRY and SYGVKD. V trimming: 0 bases; J trimming: 2 bases; junction bases outside the gene matches: 5. The CDR3 is 16 amino acids. The CDR3 reads CAISESTGLPTDTQYF. The DNA of the CDR3 is TGTGCCATCAGTGAGTCGACAGGGCTCCCCACAGATACGCAGTATTTT.

J is TRBJ2-2 and V is TRBV24-1; TRBD1 agrees at 8 bases. The CDR3 covers 16 residues. From germline, CDR1 is KGHDR and CDR2 SFDVKD. V lost 3 bases to trimming and J lost 5 bases; unmatched junction nucleotides: 7. CDR3 sequence reads: CATSDLNRGRTGELFF. The CDR3 nucleotides read TGTGCCACCAGTGATCTCAACAGGGGGAGGACCGGGGAGCTGTTTTTT.

The chain carries TRBV5-1 and TRBJ1-5; D is perhaps TRBD1 (5 bases). The CDR3 totals 17 residues. Germline V gives CDR1 SGHRS, CDR2 YFSETQ. Trimming cost V 0 bases and J 1 base, with 14 bases left between them. DNA for the CDR3: TGCGCCAGCAGCTTGGCCCAGGGAGGAGGAAGCAATCAGCCCCAGCATTTT. Encoded protein: CASSLAQGGGSNQPQHF.

This clone came up once. This sequence joins TRBV24-1 and TRBJ1-5; D may be TRBD1 (6 bases). This CDR3 has 16 amino acids. Germline loops: CDR1 KGHDR, CDR2 SFDVKD. The ends were cut back, 2 bases at V and 3 bases at J, with 13 bases in the middle. CDR3 protein: CATSDSRQDFNQPQHF. CDR3 DNA: TGTGCCACCAGTGATTCCCGACAGGACTTCAATCAGCCCCAGCATTTT.

V gene TRBV6-1 combines with J gene TRBJ1-2; TRBD1 agrees at 8 bases. The germline gives CDR1 MNHNS, CDR2 SASEGT. Trimming took 6 bases from V and 6 from J; bases not matched to a gene: 6. The CDR3 totals 13 residues. The CDR3 coding sequence is TGTGCCAGCAGCGCCGACAGGGGTCATGGCTACACCTTC. Its protein product is CASSADRGHGYTF.

Only one count was recorded for this clone. This chain uses TRBV5-6 with TRBJ2-7; 9 bases fit TRBD1. The CDR3 extends over 15 amino acids. The V and J ends lost 1 base and 3 bases, in that order; junction bases with no gene match: 5. Germline V CDR1 and CDR2: SGHDT, YYEEEE. CDR3 sequence reads: CASSLKLTGGYEQYF. CDR3 bases: TGTGCCAGCAGCTTGAAACTGACAGGGGGCTACGAGCAGTACTTC.

This clone appeared a few times. The chain is built from TRBV5-4 and TRBJ2-1, with no clear D. V was pared by 4 bases and J by 0 bases, with 11 bases between. Germline V gene data show CDR1 as SGHNT and CDR2 as YYREEE (reference sequence). The CDR3 is made up of 15 amino acids. CDR3 sequence (DNA): TGTGCCAGCAGCCCGACTTGGAGCTCCTACAATGAGCAGTTCTTC. It encodes CASSPTWSSYNEQFF.

This chain connects TRBV5-5 to TRBJ1-2; tentative D call: TRBD1 (5 bases). CDR1 and CDR2 from the germline V gene are SGHKS and YYEKEE (reference sequence). The CDR3 is 15 amino acids. With 1 base removed from V and 6 bases from J, the gap between germline ends came to 16 bases. Here the CDR3 reads CASSLSPREIHGYTF. Written as DNA, the CDR3 is TGTGCCAGCAGCTTGTCGCCCAGGGAAATCCATGGCTACACCTTC.

This sequence joins TRBV7-3 and TRBJ2-2, with D tentatively TRBD2 (5 bases). Trimming took 0 bases from V and 4 from J, leaving 9 bases between them. Germline CDR1 is SGHTA and CDR2 is FQGTGA. There are 15 residues in the CDR3. For the CDR3, the DNA is TGTGCCAGCAGCTTAACCGCTAGCTCCACCGGGGAGCTGTTTTTT. Its translation: CASSLTASSTGELFF.

The rearrangement uses TRBV19 and TRBJ1-1; possibly TRBD1 for D (5 bases). The CDR3 has 14 amino acids. V gave up 6 bases and J gave up 4 bases, with 15 bases separating them. Germline CDR1 and CDR2: LNHDA and SQIVND (reference sequence). The CDR3 nucleotides are TGTGCCAGTAGGATAAACCAGGGTGGCACTGAAGCTTTCTTT. Translated, it gives CASRINQGGTEAFF.